A single sample is the source of the 2 T cell receptor beta chains below, sequenced in a study of human T cells and chemical hapten exposure. TCRdb analysed the RACE reads with MiXCR anew, one entry per CDR3 protein. The sample contains around 380,000 distinct CDR3 sequences, roughly 4.8% of which appear only once. Noted time point: patch test 1, 2 weeks after DPC sensitization. Described treatment: therapeutic diphenylcyclopropenone sensitization with weekly scalp DPC. The source material was whole blood, sampled in connection with sensitization to the hapten diphenylcyclopropenone (DPC). These receptors all come from a woman aged 45-65 years with alopecia areata. Some clones in this sample may be carry-over from other donors' samples.

This clonotype was observed many times. This rearrangement joins TRBV23-1 to TRBJ2-1; unclear D gene. TRBV23-1 belongs to the ORF category, with a function that is uncertain. V lost 6 bases and J 0 bases, leaving 15 bases between the germline ends. CDR3 length: 16 residues. Written as DNA, the CDR3 is TGCGCCAGCAGGGAGTGGAGTCTTTGCTCCTACAATGAGCAGTTCTTC. Amino acid sequence: CASREWSLCSYNEQFF.

This clonotype was counted at least ten times. The chain carries TRBV11-2 and TRBJ2-1, with 9 bases aligning to TRBD2. Per the germline V gene, CDR1 is SGHAT and CDR2 is FQNNGV. The CDR3 covers 15 residues. V shed 6 bases, J shed 7 bases, and the junction held 10 bases outside the gene matches. CDR3: CASSSTSGGRNEQFF. Here the CDR3 DNA reads TGTGCCAGCAGTTCGACTAGCGGCGGACGGAATGAGCAGTTCTTC.